These T cell receptor beta chains were read from a single sample in a study of shared clonotypes between healthy human individuals. Sequencing used immunoSEQ multiplex PCR; TCRdb keeps in-frame clones, though not all of them. The sample consists of approximately 2.3 million clones, 85% to 95% of them appearing once. The sample consisted of naive CD4+ T cells from PBMCs. These receptors all come from a man younger than 35 in good health. Some clones in this sample may be carry-over from other donors' samples. CDR3s include the opening cysteine and the closing phenylalanine or tryptophan. A D gene is named only where the DNA matches it firmly. Some rows have no size entry. The others give once, few or many, or a class for an expanded clone.

length,V,J,size,D,CDR3,DNA
14,TRBV5-4,TRBJ2-2,-,-,CASAPGGLGGELFF,TGTGCCAGCGCCCCCGGGGGCCTCGGCGGGGAGCTGTTTTTT
13,TRBV28,TRBJ2-7,-,-,CASSLQTRYEQYF,TGTGCCAGCAGTTTACAGACCCGCTACGAGCAGTACTTC
16,TRBV7-2,TRBJ2-7,-,-,CASSPASGGTHYEQYF,TGTGCCAGCAGCCCCGCGTCAGGAGGCACTCACTACGAGCAGTACTTC
14,TRBV5-1,TRBJ2-7,-,TRBD1,CASSSTGQSYEQYF,TGCGCCAGCAGCTCCACGGGACAGAGTTACGAGCAGTACTTC
15,TRBV7-9,TRBJ2-6,-,-,CASREENSGANVLTF,TGTGCCAGCAGGGAAGAGAACTCTGGGGCCAACGTCCTGACTTTC
11,TRBV28,TRBJ2-7,-,-,CASSLSFEQYF,TGTGCCAGCAGTTTAAGTTTTGAGCAGTACTTC
15,TRBV19,TRBJ2-3,-,TRBD2,CASSRGREGRDTQYF,TGTGCCAGCTCCCGAGGGCGGGAGGGCCGGGATACGCAGTATTTT
16,TRBV5-1,TRBJ2-1,-,-,CASSPSGTGGYNEQFF,TGCGCCAGCAGCCCCTCCGGGACTGGGGGCTACAATGAGCAGTTCTTC
15,TRBV9,TRBJ1-1,-,TRBD1,CASSARGQGGTEAFF,TGTGCCAGCAGCGCTAGAGGACAGGGAGGCACTGAAGCTTTCTTT
16,TRBV7-3,TRBJ2-2,-,-,CASSPQGPHDTGELFF,TGTGCCAGCAGCCCACAAGGCCCCCACGACACCGGGGAGCTGTTTTTT
13,TRBV7-9,TRBJ2-7,-,TRBD1,CASSPGQVYEQYF,TGTGCCAGCAGTCCGGGACAGGTCTACGAGCAGTACTTC
13,TRBV29-1,TRBJ1-4,-,-,CSVEERENEKLFF,TGCAGCGTTGAAGAGCGAGAGAATGAAAAACTGTTTTTT
14,TRBV5-1,TRBJ2-7,-,-,CASSSGGVSYEQYF,TGCGCCAGCAGCTCGGGCGGGGTCTCCTACGAGCAGTACTTC
13,TRBV18,TRBJ1-2,-,-,CASSPGPLGGYTF,TGTGCCAGCTCACCGGGCCCTCTTGGGGGCTACACCTTC
14,TRBV10-3,TRBJ2-3,-,TRBD1,CAIRGQGNTDTQYF,TGTGCCATCAGGGGACAGGGGAATACGGATACGCAGTATTTT
15,TRBV7-9,TRBJ2-5,-,-,CASSLVGASGETQYF,TGTGCCAGCAGCTTAGTGGGGGCCTCGGGGGAGACCCAGTACTTC
19,TRBV14,TRBJ2-2,-,TRBD1,CASRPGTGDRLAVTGELFF,TGTGCCAGCAGACCCGGGACAGGGGACCGGCTGGCCGTCACCGGGGAGCTGTTTTTT
13,TRBV6-1,TRBJ1-5,-,-,CASSERLWQPQHF,TGTGCCAGCAGTGAAAGGCTCTGGCAGCCCCAGCATTTT
14,TRBV7-9,TRBJ2-7,-,-,CASSRDQGGNEQYF,TGTGCCAGCAGTCGCGATCAAGGGGGGAACGAGCAGTACTTC
16,TRBV5-1,TRBJ1-3,-,-,CASSPPVGAMGNTIYF,TGCGCCAGCTCACCGCCGGTGGGGGCGATGGGAAACACCATATATTTT
14,TRBV6-5,TRBJ2-7,-,-,CASTRLLPPYEQYF,TGTGCCAGCACTAGACTGTTGCCCCCTTACGAGCAGTACTTC
15,TRBV7-2,TRBJ2-7,-,TRBD1,CASSQAGTGYYEQYF,TGTGCCAGCAGCCAGGCCGGGACAGGATACTACGAGCAGTACTTC
13,TRBV5-6,TRBJ2-1,-,-,CASSLAGSNEQFF,TGTGCCAGCAGCTTGGCCGGCAGCAATGAGCAGTTCTTC
13,TRBV7-3,TRBJ1-1,-,TRBD1,CASSLATGSEAFF,TGTGCCAGCAGCTTAGCGACAGGGTCGGAAGCTTTCTTT
18,TRBV19,TRBJ2-1,-,-,CASNEMSTGLSSYNEQFF,TGTGCCAGTAATGAGATGTCTACAGGGCTGAGCTCCTACAATGAGCAGTTCTTC
16,TRBV9,TRBJ2-1,-,TRBD2,CASSVLPSGVYNEQFF,TGTGCCAGCAGCGTACTTCCTAGCGGAGTCTACAATGAGCAGTTCTTC
11,TRBV20-1,TRBJ2-1,once,-,CSASERDEQFF,TGCAGTGCTAGCGAGCGGGATGAGCAGTTCTTC
14,TRBV28,TRBJ1-4,-,-,CASSLFPGGEKLFF,TGTGCCAGCAGTTTGTTCCCCGGGGGGGAAAAACTGTTTTTT